A selection of T cell receptor beta chains follows, all from one sample in a study of T cells in localized non-small cell lung cancer. TCRdb keeps only in-frame clones here, not all; method: immunoSEQ multiplex PCR. The sample includes approximately 45,000 clones, approximately 86% of them seen just once. The source material was PBMCs, sampled before any cancer treatment. The source of these receptors is a man between 35 and 75 years old with stage II lung adenocarcinoma. CDR3s include the opening cysteine and the closing phenylalanine or tryptophan. Fields, in order: D gene, V gene, J gene, clone size, CDR3 protein, CDR3 DNA. A D gene is named only where the DNA matches it firmly. Not every row has a clone size; where given, it reads once, few, many or a size class.

>.|TRBV6-1|TRBJ2-5|.
CASSEGPQETQYF
TGTGCCAGCAGTGAAGGACCACAAGAGACCCAGTACTTC
>.|TRBV11-1|TRBJ1-1|.
CASSPLAEAFF
TGTGCCAGCAGCCCCTTGGCAGAAGCTTTCTTT
>TRBD2|TRBV6-4|TRBJ2-3|.
CASSDLAGATDTQYF
TGTGCCAGCAGTGACTTAGCGGGGGCCACAGATACGCAGTATTTT
>.|TRBV10-3|TRBJ1-1|few
CAIGELQVTYTEAFF
TGTGCCATCGGAGAGTTACAGGTAACCTACACTGAAGCTTTCTTT
>TRBD1|TRBV5-1|TRBJ2-3|.
CASTDREGTDTQYF
TGCGCCAGCACGGACAGGGAGGGCACAGATACGCAGTATTTT
>.|TRBV4-1|TRBJ2-1|.
CASSQGGESFF
TGCGCCAGCAGCCAAGGGGGGGAATCGTTCTTC
>.|TRBV6-1|TRBJ1-2|few
CASLDPRGGGYTF
TGTGCCAGCCTGGATCCCAGGGGTGGTGGCTACACCTTC
>.|TRBV2|TRBJ1-1|.
CASRLEGRAFF
TGTGCCAGCCGTTTAGAGGGGAGGGCTTTCTTT
>.|TRBV25-1|TRBJ1-5|few
CASSQGWDQPQHF
TGTGCCAGCTCCCAGGGATGGGATCAGCCCCAGCATTTT
>.|TRBV19|TRBJ2-7|.
CASSLTQGDYEQYF
TGTGCCAGTAGCCTCACGCAGGGAGACTACGAGCAGTACTTC
>.|TRBV6-1|TRBJ2-1|.
CASSEIGPRGPTGQFF
TGTGCCAGCAGTGAAATAGGTCCCCGCGGGCCTACTGGGCAGTTCTTC
>.|TRBV4-2|TRBJ2-2|.
CASSPAIQKTGPKTRDTGELFF
TGTGCCAGCAGCCCGGCCATACAAAAAACGGGACCCAAAACGAGGGACACCGGGGAGCTGTTTTTT
>TRBD1|TRBV9|TRBJ2-3|.
CASSPPGQARDTQYF
TGTGCCAGCAGCCCCCCGGGACAGGCGAGGGATACGCAGTATTTT
>.|TRBV19|TRBJ2-5|.
CASSLPRGETQYF
TGTGCCAGTAGTCTACCCCGGGGAGAGACCCAGTACTTC
>.|TRBV5-1|TRBJ1-3|.
CASSLGPSRNSGNTIYF
TGCGCCAGCAGCTTGGGACCGAGCCGAAACTCTGGAAACACCATATATTTT
>.|TRBV30|TRBJ1-1|once
CAWTSPRRMNTEAFF
TGTGCCTGGACCTCCCCCCGCCGTATGAACACTGAAGCTTTCTTT
>TRBD1|TRBV7-3|TRBJ1-5|.
CASSLNYPRTGPYSNQPQHF
TGTGCCAGCAGCTTAAACTACCCCCGGACAGGCCCTTATAGCAATCAGCCCCAGCATTTT
>.|TRBV12-5|TRBJ2-1|.
CASAPRGAGEQFF
TGTGCTAGTGCCCCCCGGGGGGCCGGTGAGCAGTTCTTC
>TRBD2|TRBV4-1|TRBJ2-3|.
CASSQVRGRLAGAGDTQYF
TGCGCCAGCAGCCAAGTAAGGGGGCGACTAGCGGGGGCCGGAGATACGCAGTATTTT
>.|TRBV7-3|TRBJ2-2|.
CASSLRAARPVTGELFF
TGTGCCAGCAGCTTGCGGGCGGCCCGCCCAGTGACCGGGGAGCTGTTTTTT
>.|TRBV7-9|TRBJ2-7|.
CASSSAGIERRGREQYF
TGTGCCAGCAGCTCGGCCGGCATCGAGCGCCGGGGTAGGGAGCAGTACTTC
>TRBD1|TRBV2|TRBJ1-5|.
CATSRDRVGSNQPQHF
TGTGCCACGTCCCGGGACAGGGTTGGGAGCAATCAGCCCCAGCATTTT
>TRBD1|TRBV14|TRBJ1-2|.
CASSQTRGGYGYTF
TGTGCCAGCAGCCAGACCAGGGGGGGGTATGGCTACACCTTC
>.|TRBV6-4|TRBJ1-1|.
CASSDSRAMNTEAFF
TGTGCCAGCAGTGACTCCAGGGCCATGAACACTGAAGCTTTCTTT
>.|TRBV5-4|TRBJ1-1|.
CASSLGGADTEAFF
TGTGCCAGCAGCTTAGGAGGCGCGGACACTGAAGCTTTCTTT
>TRBD1|TRBV6-5|TRBJ1-6|.
CASSPSGQEYSPLHF
TGTGCCAGCAGCCCTTCCGGACAGGAGTATTCACCCCTCCACTTT
>TRBD2|TRBV7-3|TRBJ2-3|.
CASSLASGGDTQYF
TGTGCCAGCAGCTTAGCTAGCGGGGGGGATACGCAGTATTTT
>.|TRBV7-3|TRBJ2-1|.
CASSPAGNEQFF
TGTGCCAGCAGCCCCGCCGGTAATGAGCAGTTCTTC
>TRBD2|TRBV9|TRBJ2-3|.
CASSVASGGADTQYF
TGTGCCAGCAGCGTAGCTAGCGGGGGTGCGGATACGCAGTATTTT
>TRBD1|TRBV13|TRBJ1-1|.
CASSSIRGLNTEAFF
TGTGCCAGCAGCTCAATCAGGGGGCTCAACACTGAAGCTTTCTTT
>.|TRBV5-8|TRBJ2-7|once
CASSLAGGWNSNEQYF
TGTGCCAGCAGCTTAGCTGGGGGCTGGAATTCAAACGAGCAGTACTTC
>.|TRBV10-3|TRBJ2-1|.
CAISEWPGAEFF
TGTGCCATCAGTGAGTGGCCGGGGGCGGAGTTCTTC
>TRBD1|TRBV19|TRBJ1-1|.
CASGTDMNTEAFF
TGTGCCAGCGGGACAGACATGAACACTGAAGCTTTCTTT
>.|TRBV7-8|TRBJ1-3|.
CASIEGAGNTIYF
TGTGCCAGCATAGAAGGGGCTGGAAACACCATATATTTT
>TRBD1|TRBV6-1|TRBJ2-7|.
CASSELGQASSYEQYF
TGTGCCAGCAGTGAATTAGGACAGGCGAGCTCCTACGAGCAGTACTTC
>.|TRBV5-1|TRBJ2-2|.
CASSPMYAVTGELFF
TGCGCCAGCAGCCCCATGTACGCGGTCACCGGGGAGCTGTTTTTT
>TRBD2|TRBV9|TRBJ2-3|.
CASSLVGAGGIATDTQYF
TGTGCCAGCAGCCTTGTGGGAGCGGGGGGGATCGCAACAGATACGCAGTATTTT
>.|TRBV7-9|TRBJ2-7|few
CASSLVQGSYEQYF
TGTGCCAGCAGCTTAGTTCAGGGATCCTACGAGCAGTACTTC
>.|TRBV6-1|TRBJ1-2|few
CASSETTDYGYTF
TGTGCCAGCAGTGAAACCACGGACTATGGCTACACCTTC
>.|TRBV30|TRBJ2-7|.
CAWTRGSTQSSYEQYF
TGTGCCTGGACGAGGGGATCGACACAGAGCTCCTACGAGCAGTACTTC
>.|TRBV5-6|TRBJ1-2|.
CASSLWAMDYGYTF
TGTGCCAGCAGCTTGTGGGCTATGGACTATGGCTACACCTTC
>.|TRBV9|TRBJ1-2|.
CASSPSGQGFNYGYTF
TGTGCCAGCAGCCCCAGTGGGCAGGGCTTCAACTATGGCTACACCTTC